What follows describes a single T cell receptor beta chain. A read error may produce the germline difference seen at one junction end. From approximately 500 ng total RNA, TCR beta cDNA was generated with a primer in the constant region. Researchers made the TCR beta libraries by running three nested multiplex PCR rounds with slightly modified ARM-PCR. The first two PCR rounds used TRBV1-TRBV30 forward primers with a C-beta reverse primer, approximately 11 cycles each. TCRdb ran MiXCR on the multiplex PCR reads and lists one entry per CDR3 protein. The data hold fewer than 85,000 distinct CDR3 sequences, with approximately 70% observed a single time. Starting material for RNA and DNA co-extraction consisted of roughly 20-34 mg of unsorted bulk tissue. The CDR3 totals 13 residues. The germline V gene has CDR1 LGHNA and CDR2 YNFKEQ. This entry is derived from a study of tumor-infiltrating lymphocytes in primary liver carcinoma.

The rearrangement uses TRBV4-2 and TRBJ2-1; no definite D call. The sequenced sample was tumor-adjacent normal liver tissue. The clonotype comes from a man aged 35-49 years with primary liver carcinoma and hepatitis B virus infection. CDR3 in DNA: TGTGCCAGCAACCAAGATCTAGGACGTAAGCAGTTCTTC. It yields the protein CASNQDLGRKQFF.